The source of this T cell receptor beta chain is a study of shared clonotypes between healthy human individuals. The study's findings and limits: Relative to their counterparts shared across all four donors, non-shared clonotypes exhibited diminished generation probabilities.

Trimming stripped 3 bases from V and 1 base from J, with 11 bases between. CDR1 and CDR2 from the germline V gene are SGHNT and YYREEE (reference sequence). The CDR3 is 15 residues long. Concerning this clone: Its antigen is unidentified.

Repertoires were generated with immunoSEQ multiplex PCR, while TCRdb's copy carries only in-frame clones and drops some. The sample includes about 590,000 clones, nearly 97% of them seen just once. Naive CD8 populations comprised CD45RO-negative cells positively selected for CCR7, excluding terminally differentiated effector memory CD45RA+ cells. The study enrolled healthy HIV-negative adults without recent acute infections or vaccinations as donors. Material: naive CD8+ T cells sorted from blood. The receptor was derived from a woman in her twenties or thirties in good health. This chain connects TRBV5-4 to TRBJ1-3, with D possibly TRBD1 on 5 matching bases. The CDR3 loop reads CASSSMGGSGNTIYF. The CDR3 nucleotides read TGTGCCAGCAGCTCGATGGGGGGTTCTGGAAACACCATATATTTT. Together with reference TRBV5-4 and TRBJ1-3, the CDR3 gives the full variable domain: ETGVTQSPTHLIKTRGQQVTLRCSSQSGHNTVSWYQQALGQGPQFIFQYYREEENGRGNFPPRFSGLQFPNYSSELNVNALELDDSALYLCASSSMGGSGNTIYFGEGSWLTVV.